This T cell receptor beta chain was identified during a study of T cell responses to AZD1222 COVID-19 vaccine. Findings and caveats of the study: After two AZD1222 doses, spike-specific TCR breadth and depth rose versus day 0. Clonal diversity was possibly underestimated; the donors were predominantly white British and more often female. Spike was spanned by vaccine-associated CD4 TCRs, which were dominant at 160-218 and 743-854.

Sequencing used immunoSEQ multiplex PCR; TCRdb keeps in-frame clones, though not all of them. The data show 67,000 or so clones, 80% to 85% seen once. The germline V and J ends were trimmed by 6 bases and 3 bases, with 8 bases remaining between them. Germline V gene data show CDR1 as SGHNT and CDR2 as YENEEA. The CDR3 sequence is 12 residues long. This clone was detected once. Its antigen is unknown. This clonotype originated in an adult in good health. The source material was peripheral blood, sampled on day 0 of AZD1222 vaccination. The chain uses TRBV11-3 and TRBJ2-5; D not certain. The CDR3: CASRIGKETQYF. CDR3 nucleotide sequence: TGTGCCAGCAGGATAGGAAAAGAGACCCAGTACTTC.